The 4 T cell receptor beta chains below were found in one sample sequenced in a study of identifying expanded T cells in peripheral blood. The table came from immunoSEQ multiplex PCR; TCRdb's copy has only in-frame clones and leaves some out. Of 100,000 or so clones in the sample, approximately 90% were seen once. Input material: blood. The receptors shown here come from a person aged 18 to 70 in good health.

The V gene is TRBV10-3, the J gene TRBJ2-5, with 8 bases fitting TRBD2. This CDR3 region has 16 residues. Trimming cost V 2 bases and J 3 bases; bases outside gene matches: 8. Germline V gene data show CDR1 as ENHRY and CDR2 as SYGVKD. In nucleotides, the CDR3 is TGTGCCATCAGTGAGGCTGGTGCGGGGGGAAAAGAGACCCAGTACTTC. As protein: CAISEAGAGGKETQYF.

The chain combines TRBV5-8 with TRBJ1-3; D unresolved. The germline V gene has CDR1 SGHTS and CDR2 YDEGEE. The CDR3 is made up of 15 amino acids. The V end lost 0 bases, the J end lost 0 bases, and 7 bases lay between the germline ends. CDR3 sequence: CASSLGFLSGNTIYF. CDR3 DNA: TGTGCCAGCAGCTTGGGTTTTCTCTCTGGAAACACCATATATTTT.

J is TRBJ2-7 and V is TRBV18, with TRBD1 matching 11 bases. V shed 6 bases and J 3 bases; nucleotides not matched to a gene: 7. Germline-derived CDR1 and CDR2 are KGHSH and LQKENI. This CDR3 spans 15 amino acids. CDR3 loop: CASSPGQGEGYEQYF. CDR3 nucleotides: TGTGCCAGCTCCCCGGGACAGGGGGAAGGCTACGAGCAGTACTTC.

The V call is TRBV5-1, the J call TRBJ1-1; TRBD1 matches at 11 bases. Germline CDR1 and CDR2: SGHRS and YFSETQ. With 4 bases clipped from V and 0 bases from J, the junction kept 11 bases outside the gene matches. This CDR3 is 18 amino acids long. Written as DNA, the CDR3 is TGCGCCAGCAGCAAATCTAGGACAGGGGGCTTCATGAACACTGAAGCTTTCTTT. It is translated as CASSKSRTGGFMNTEAFF.